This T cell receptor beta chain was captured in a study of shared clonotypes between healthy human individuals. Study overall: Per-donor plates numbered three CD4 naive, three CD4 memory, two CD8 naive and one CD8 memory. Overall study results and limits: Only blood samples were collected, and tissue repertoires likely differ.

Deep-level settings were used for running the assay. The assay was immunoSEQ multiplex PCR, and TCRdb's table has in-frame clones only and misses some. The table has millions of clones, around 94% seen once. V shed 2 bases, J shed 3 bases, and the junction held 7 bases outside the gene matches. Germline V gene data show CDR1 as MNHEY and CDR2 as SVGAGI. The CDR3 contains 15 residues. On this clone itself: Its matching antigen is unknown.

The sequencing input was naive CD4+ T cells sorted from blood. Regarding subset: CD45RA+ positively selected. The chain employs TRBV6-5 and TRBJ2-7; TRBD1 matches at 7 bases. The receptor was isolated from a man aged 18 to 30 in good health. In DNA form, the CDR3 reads TGTGCCAGCAGTTACACCCGACAGGGTAGCTACGAGCAGTACTTC. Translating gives CASSYTRQGSYEQYF.